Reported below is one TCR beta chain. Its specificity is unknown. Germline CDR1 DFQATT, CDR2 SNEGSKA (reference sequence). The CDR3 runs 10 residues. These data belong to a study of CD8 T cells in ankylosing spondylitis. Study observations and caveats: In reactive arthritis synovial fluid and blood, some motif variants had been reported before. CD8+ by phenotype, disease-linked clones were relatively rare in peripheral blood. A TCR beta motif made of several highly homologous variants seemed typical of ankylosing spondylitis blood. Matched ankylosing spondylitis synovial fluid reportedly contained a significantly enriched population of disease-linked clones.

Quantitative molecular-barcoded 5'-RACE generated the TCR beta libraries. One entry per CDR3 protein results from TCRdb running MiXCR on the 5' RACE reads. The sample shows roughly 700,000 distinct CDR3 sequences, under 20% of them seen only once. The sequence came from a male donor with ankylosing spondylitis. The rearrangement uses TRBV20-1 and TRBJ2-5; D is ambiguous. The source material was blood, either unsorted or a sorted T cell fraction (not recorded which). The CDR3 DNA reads TGCAGGGGATTGCGGGAGACCCAGTACTTC. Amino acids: CRGLRETQYF.